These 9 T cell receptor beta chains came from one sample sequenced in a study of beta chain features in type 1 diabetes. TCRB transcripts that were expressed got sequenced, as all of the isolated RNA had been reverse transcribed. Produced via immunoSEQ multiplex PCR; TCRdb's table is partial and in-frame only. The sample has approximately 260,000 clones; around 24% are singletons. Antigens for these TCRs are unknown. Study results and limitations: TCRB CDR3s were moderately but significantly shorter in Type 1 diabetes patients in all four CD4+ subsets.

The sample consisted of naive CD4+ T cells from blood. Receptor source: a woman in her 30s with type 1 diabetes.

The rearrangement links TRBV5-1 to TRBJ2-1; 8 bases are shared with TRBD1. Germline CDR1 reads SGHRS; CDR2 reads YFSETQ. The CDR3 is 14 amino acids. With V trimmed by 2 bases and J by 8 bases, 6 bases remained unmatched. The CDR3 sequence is CASSFGQGVDEQFF. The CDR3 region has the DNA TGCGCCAGCAGCTTTGGACAGGGTGTCGATGAGCAGTTCTTC.

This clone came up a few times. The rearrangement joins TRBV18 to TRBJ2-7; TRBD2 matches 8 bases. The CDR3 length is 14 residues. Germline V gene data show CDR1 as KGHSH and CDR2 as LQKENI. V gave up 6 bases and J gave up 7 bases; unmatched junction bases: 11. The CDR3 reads CASSLLREAGEQYF. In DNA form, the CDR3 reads TGTGCCAGCTCCCTCCTGCGGGAGGCCGGGGAGCAGTACTTC.

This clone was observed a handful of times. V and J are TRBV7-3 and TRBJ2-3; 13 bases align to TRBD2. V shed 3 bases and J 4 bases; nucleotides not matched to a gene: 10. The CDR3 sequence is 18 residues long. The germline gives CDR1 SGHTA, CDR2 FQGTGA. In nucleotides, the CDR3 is TGTGCCAGCAGCTTGTTTGGACTAGCGGGAGACTTCCCAGATACGCAGTATTTT. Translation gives CASSLFGLAGDFPDTQYF.

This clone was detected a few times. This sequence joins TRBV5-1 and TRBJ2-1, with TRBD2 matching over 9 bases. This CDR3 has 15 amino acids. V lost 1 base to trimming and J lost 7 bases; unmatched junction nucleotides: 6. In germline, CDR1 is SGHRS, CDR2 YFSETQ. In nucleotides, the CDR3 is TGCGCCAGCAGCTTGAACCTAGCGGGAACTAATGAGCAGTTCTTC. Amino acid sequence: CASSLNLAGTNEQFF.

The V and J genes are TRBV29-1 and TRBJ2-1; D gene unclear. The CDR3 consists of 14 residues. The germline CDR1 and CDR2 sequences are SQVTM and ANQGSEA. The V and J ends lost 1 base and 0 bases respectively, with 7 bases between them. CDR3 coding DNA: TGCAGCGTTGAAGTACAAAACTCCTACAATGAGCAGTTCTTC. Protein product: CSVEVQNSYNEQFF.

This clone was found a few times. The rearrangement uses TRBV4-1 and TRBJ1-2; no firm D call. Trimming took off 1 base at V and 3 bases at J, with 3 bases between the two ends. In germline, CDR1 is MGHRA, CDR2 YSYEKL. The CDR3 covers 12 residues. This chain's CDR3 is CASSQADYGYTF. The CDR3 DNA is TGCGCCAGCAGCCAAGCCGACTATGGCTACACCTTC.

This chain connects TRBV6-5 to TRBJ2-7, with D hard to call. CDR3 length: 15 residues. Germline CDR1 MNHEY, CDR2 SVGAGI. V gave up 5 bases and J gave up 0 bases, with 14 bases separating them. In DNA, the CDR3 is TGTGCCAGCAGTAAAGTTGACTCGACCTCCTACGAGCAGTACTTC. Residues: CASSKVDSTSYEQYF.

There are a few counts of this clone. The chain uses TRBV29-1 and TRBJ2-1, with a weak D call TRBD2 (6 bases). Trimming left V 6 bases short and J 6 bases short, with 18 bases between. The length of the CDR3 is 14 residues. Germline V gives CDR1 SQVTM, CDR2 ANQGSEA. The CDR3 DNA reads TGCAGCGTCGACAGCCAGACTAGTCGCAATGAGCAGTTCTTC. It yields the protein CSVDSQTSRNEQFF.

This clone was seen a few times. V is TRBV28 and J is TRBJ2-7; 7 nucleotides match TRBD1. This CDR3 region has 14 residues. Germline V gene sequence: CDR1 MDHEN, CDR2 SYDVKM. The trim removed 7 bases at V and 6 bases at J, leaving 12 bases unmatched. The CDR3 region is CASTQGQAFGEQYF. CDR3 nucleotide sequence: TGTGCCAGCACCCAAGGACAGGCTTTCGGCGAGCAGTACTTC. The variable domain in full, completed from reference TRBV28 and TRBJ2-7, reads DVKVTQSSRYLVKRTGEKVFLECVQDMDHENMFWYRQDPGLGLRLIYFSYDVKMKEKGDIPEGYSVSREKKERFSLILESASTNQTSMYLCASTQGQAFGEQYFGPGTRLTVT.